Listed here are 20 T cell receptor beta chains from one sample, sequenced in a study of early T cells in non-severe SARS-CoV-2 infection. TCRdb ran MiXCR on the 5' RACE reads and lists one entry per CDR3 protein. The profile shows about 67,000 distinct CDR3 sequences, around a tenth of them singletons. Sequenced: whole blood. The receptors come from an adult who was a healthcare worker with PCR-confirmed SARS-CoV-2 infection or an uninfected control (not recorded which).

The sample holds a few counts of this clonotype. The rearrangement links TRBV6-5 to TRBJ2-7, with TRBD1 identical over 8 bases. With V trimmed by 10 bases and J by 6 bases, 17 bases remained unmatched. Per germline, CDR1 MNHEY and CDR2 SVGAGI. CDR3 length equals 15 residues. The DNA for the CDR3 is TGTGCCACCCAACCGGGACAGGACTTCTCGGGCGAGCAGTACTTC. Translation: CATQPGQDFSGEQYF.

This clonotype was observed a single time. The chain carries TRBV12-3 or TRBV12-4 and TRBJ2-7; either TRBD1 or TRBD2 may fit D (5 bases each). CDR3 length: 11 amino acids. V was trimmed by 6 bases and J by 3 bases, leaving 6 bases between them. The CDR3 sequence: CASRGVYEQYF. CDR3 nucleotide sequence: TGTGCCAGCAGGGGGGTCTACGAGCAGTACTTC.

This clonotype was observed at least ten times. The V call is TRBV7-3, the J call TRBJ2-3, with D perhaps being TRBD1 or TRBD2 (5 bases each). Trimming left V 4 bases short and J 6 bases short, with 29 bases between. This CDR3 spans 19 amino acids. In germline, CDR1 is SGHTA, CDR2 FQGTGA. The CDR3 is CASSSILTGPNRNIDTQYF. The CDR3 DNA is TGTGCCAGCAGCTCCATCCTCACGGGGCCGAATAGGAATATCGATACGCAGTATTTT.

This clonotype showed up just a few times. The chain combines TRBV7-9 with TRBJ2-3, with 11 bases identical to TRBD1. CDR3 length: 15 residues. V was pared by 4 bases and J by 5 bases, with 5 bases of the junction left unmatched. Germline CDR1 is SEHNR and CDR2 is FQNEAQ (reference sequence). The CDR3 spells CASSYGQGAKDTQYF. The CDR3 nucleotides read TGTGCCAGCAGCTACGGACAGGGGGCGAAAGATACGCAGTATTTT.

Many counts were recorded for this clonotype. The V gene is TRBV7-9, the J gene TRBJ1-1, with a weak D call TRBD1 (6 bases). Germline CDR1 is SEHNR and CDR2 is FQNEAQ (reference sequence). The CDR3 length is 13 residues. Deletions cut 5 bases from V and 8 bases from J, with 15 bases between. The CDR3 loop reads CASSVGQSGEAFF. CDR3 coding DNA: TGTGCCAGCAGCGTGGGACAATCGGGAGAAGCTTTCTTT.

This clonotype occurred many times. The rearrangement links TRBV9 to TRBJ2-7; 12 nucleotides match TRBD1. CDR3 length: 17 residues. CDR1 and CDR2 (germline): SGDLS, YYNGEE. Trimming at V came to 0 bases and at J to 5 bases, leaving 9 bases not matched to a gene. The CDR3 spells CASSVAPGQGAGNEQYF. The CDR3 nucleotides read TGTGCCAGCAGCGTAGCCCCGGGACAGGGGGCTGGGAACGAGCAGTACTTC.

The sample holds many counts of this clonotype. The CDR3 loop is CSFRDRRNYEQYF. For the CDR3, the DNA is TGCAGTTTCCGGGACAGGAGAAATTACGAGCAGTACTTC. The V call is TRBV29-1, the J call TRBJ2-7; 8 bases agree with TRBD1. The CDR3 has 13 amino acids. Germline V lookup: CDR1 SQVTM, CDR2 ANQGSEA.

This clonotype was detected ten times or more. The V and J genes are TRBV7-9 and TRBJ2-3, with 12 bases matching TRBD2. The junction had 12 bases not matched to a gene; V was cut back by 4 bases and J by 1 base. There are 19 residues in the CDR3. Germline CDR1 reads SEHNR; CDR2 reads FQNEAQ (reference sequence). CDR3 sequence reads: CASSSVGLAGGQGTDTQYF. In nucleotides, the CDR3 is TGTGCCAGCAGCTCCGTCGGGCTAGCGGGAGGGCAGGGCACAGATACGCAGTATTTT.

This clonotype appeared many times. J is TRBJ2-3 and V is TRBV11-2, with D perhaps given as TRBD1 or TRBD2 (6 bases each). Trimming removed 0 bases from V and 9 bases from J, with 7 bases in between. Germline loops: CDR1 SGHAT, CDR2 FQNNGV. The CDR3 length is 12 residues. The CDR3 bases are TGTGCCAGCAGCTTAGAGGGGGGCACGCAGTATTTT. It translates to CASSLEGGTQYF.

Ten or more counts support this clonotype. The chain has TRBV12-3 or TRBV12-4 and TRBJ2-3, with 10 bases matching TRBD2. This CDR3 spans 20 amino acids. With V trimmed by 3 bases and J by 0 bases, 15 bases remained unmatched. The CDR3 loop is CASSLGLAGAITFSTDTQYF. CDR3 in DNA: TGTGCCAGCAGTTTGGGTCTAGCGGGGGCCATCACTTTTAGCACAGATACGCAGTATTTT.

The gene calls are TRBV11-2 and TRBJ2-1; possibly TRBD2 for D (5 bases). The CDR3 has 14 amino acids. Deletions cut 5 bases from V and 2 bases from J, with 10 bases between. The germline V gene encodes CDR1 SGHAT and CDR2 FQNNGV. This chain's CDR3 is CASSGGPTYNEQFF. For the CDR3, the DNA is TGTGCCAGCAGCGGCGGGCCGACCTACAATGAGCAGTTCTTC.

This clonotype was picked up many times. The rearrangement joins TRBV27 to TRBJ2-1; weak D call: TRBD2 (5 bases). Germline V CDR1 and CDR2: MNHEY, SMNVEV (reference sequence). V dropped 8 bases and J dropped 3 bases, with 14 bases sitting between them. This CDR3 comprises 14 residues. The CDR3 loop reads CASGLASDYNEQFF. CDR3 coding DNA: TGTGCCAGCGGATTAGCGAGCGACTACAATGAGCAGTTCTTC.

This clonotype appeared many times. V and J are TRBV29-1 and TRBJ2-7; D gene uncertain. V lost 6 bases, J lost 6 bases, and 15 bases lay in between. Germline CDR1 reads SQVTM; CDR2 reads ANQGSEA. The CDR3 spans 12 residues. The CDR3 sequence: CSVETDGAEQYF. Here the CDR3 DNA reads TGCAGCGTGGAGACGGACGGTGCCGAGCAGTACTTC.

The CDR3 DNA is TGCAGCCTCGTAAGGGCCGGCGAGCAGTACTTC. Protein: CSLVRAGEQYF. The J gene is TRBJ2-7, the V gene TRBV20-1; D remains ambiguous. The CDR3 spans 11 residues. CDR1 is DFQATT and CDR2 is SNEGSKA in the germline V gene (reference sequence).

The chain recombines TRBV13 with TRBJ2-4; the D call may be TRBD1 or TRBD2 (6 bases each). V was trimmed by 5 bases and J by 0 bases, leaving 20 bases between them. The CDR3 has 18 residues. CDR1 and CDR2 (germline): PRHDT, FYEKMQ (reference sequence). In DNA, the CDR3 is TGTGCCAGCAGCCCTAATAGCGGACAGCTCCTAGCCAAAAACATTCAGTACTTC. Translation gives CASSPNSGQLLAKNIQYF.

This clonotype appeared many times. CDR3 region: CASRHGRNQPQHF. CDR3 nucleotides: TGTGCCAGTAGACATGGACGAAATCAGCCCCAGCATTTT. The chain carries TRBV19 and TRBJ1-5; D ambiguous. CDR3 size: 13 residues. The V end was cut by 6 bases, the J end by 4 bases, with 10 bases between. Germline lookup yields CDR1 LNHDA and CDR2 SQIVND (reference sequence).

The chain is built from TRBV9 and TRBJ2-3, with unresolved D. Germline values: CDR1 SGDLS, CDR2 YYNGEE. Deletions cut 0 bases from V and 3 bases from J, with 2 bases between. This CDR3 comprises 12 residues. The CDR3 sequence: CASSVGTDTQYF. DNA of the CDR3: TGTGCCAGCAGCGTAGGTACAGATACGCAGTATTTT.

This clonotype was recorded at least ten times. In nucleotides, the CDR3 is TGTGCCAGCAGCTTACTTGGACAGGGGGCCTATGAGCAGTTCTTC. Translating gives CASSLLGQGAYEQFF. The chain employs TRBV7-9 and TRBJ2-1; TRBD1 agrees at 11 bases. Germline lookup yields CDR1 SEHNR and CDR2 FQNEAQ (reference sequence). This CDR3 spans 15 amino acids. Germline trimming cut 2 bases from V and 8 bases from J; bases unmatched to any gene: 5. Based on the CDR3 plus reference TRBV7-9 and TRBJ2-1, the full variable domain is DTGVSQNPRHKITKRGQNVTFRCDPISEHNRLYWYRQTLGQGPEFLTYFQNEAQLEKSRLLSDRFSAERPKGSFSTLEIQRTEQGDSAMYLCASSLLGQGAYEQFFGPGTRLTVL.

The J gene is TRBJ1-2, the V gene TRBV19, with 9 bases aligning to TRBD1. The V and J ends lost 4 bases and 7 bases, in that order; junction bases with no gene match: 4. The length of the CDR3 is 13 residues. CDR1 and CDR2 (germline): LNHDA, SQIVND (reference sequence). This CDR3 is CASSRQGVAGYTF. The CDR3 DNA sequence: TGTGCCAGTAGTAGACAGGGGGTCGCTGGCTACACCTTC.

The CDR3 sequence is CAAAGLAGSKGNEQFF. DNA for the CDR3: TGTGCCGCGGCGGGACTAGCGGGGTCCAAGGGCAATGAGCAGTTCTTC. The V gene is TRBV19, the J gene TRBJ2-1; TRBD2 matches at 13 bases. The CDR3 consists of 16 residues. Germline lookup yields CDR1 LNHDA and CDR2 SQIVND (reference sequence). The trim removed 11 bases at V and 6 bases at J, leaving 13 bases unmatched.